This TCR beta chain was sequenced during a study of T cell responses to AZD1222 COVID-19 vaccine. Looking at the study overall: Some second doses came at about 4 weeks and others at about 12 weeks; these were pooled. General study results and limits: Mapped onto spike, vaccine-associated CD4 TCRs spanned it and were dominant at 160-218 and 743-854. Repertoires were obtained solely post-peak T cell response. Unmutated variant regions are reportedly targeted by nearly half of spike-specific TCRs.

Note on this clone: Its antigen remains unidentified.

Some clones are missing from TCRdb's copy, which holds only in-frame ones; the method was immunoSEQ multiplex PCR. The top ten hold approximately 3.3% of the sample, which has fewer than 150,000 clones, roughly 93% seen once. The sequences come from peripheral blood, collected on day 0 of AZD1222 vaccination. The receptor was derived from an adult in good health.

In DNA, the CDR3 is TGTGCCAGCAGCCCACTTCGGTTGGACACCGGGGAGCTGTTTTTT. Translating it yields CASSPLRLDTGELFF. The chain joins TRBV7-9 to TRBJ2-2; D is ambiguous. The germline V gene has CDR1 SEHNR and CDR2 FQNEAQ (reference sequence). V lost 5 bases, J lost 3 bases, and 13 bases lay in between. The CDR3 consists of 15 residues.